The sequence of this T cell receptor beta chain was determined in a study of T-cell reconstitution after alpha-beta-depleted transplantation in children. This clonotype was seen at least ten times. Trimming removed 1 base at V and 4 bases at J, with 2 bases between. Per the germline V gene, CDR1 is SGHTA and CDR2 is FQGNSA. This CDR3 has 12 residues. As it was prepared, the TCRbeta library received unique molecular identifiers. MiXCR, run by TCRdb on the PCR reads, gives a single entry per CDR3 protein. This table holds some 200,000 distinct CDR3 sequences, about 14% found once. This sequence was found in a human donor who donated a stem cell graft to a child with acute lymphoblastic leukemia. Source: PBMCs from the stem cell graft donor, taken from the stem cell graft. The rearrangement joins TRBV7-2 to TRBJ1-5; D call uncertain. The CDR3, as DNA: TGTGCCAGCAGCTTAGGGAATCAGCCCCAGCATTTT. Amino acids: CASSLGNQPQHF.